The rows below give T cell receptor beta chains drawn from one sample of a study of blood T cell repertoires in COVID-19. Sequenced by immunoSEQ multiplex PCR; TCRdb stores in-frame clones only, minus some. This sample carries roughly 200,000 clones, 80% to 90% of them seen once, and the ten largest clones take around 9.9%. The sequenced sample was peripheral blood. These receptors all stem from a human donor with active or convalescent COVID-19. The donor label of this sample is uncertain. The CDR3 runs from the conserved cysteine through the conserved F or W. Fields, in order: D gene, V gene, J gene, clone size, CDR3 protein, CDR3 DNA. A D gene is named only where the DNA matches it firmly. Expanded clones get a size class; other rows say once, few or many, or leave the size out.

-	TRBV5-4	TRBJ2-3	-	CASSLLPGVSPTDTQYF	TGTGCCAGCAGCCTCCTACCGGGAGTCTCTCCCACAGATACGCAGTATTTT
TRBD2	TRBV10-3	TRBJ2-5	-	CAATAGPKETQYF	TGTGCCGCCACAGCGGGACCTAAAGAGACCCAGTACTTC
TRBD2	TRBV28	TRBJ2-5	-	CASSSLTSGGTRVETQYF	TGTGCCAGCAGTTCCCTGACTAGCGGGGGGACCCGAGTAGAGACCCAGTACTTC
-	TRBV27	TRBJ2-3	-	CASSQSPAEYTDTQYF	TGTGCCAGCAGTCAATCCCCAGCGGAATACACAGATACGCAGTATTTT
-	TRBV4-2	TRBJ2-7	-	CASSQKTGSSYEQYF	TGTGCCAGCAGCCAAAAAACAGGTTCCTCCTACGAGCAGTACTTC
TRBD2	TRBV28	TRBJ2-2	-	CASRTSGGTGELFF	TGTGCCAGCAGGACTAGCGGGGGGACCGGGGAGCTGTTTTTT
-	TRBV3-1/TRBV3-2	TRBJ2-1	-	CASSQDPIQESYNEQFF	TGTGCCAGCAGCCAAGATCCCATACAGGAGTCCTACAATGAGCAGTTCTTC
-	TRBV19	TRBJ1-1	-	CASSIRSGANTEAFF	TGTGCCAGTAGTATAAGGTCTGGGGCCAACACTGAAGCTTTCTTT
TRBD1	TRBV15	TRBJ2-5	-	CATSRDKGTGGETQYF	TGTGCCACCAGCAGAGATAAAGGGACAGGGGGAGAGACCCAGTACTTC
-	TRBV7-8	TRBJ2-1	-	CASSPREGLNERQFF	TGTGCCAGCAGCCCCCGGGAAGGCCTAAACGAGCGTCAGTTCTTC
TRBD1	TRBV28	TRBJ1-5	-	CASIEGANNQPQHF	TGTGCCAGTATCGAGGGGGCCAACAATCAGCCCCAGCATTTT
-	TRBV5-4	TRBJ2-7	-	CASSSLTRSSSYEQYF	TGTGCCAGCAGCTCATTGACTAGGAGCAGCTCCTACGAGCAGTACTTC
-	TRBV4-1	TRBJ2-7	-	CASSQDIERSRPYEQYF	TGCGCCAGCAGCCAAGATATCGAGCGGAGCAGACCCTACGAGCAGTACTTC
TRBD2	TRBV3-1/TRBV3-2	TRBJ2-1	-	CASSQPQRGPDNEQFF	TGTGCCAGCAGCCAGCCCCAGCGGGGGCCCGACAATGAGCAGTTCTTC
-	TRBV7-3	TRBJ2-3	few	CASSLNLDTQYF	TGTGCCAGCAGTTTAAACTTAGATACGCAGTATTTT
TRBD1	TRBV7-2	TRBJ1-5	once	CASSTYRGNQPQHF	TGTGCCAGCAGCACCTACAGGGGAAATCAGCCCCAGCATTTT
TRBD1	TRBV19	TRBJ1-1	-	CASSNRGSGTEAFF	TGTGCCAGTAGTAACAGGGGGAGTGGGACTGAAGCTTTCTTT
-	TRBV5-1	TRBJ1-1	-	CASSLGVGVGIGAFF	TGCGCCAGCAGCTTGGGAGTAGGGGTCGGTATTGGAGCTTTCTTT
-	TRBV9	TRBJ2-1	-	CASSVDIGRGNEQFF	TGTGCCAGCAGCGTAGACATCGGACGGGGCAATGAGCAGTTCTTC
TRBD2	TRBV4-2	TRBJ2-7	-	CASSQDSTSDEQYF	TGTGCCAGCAGCCAAGATTCTACTAGCGACGAGCAGTACTTC
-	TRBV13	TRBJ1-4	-	CASRLRGEKLFF	TGTGCCAGCCGACTAAGAGGTGAAAAACTGTTTTTT
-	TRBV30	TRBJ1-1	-	CAWSRVIRVGTEAFF	TGTGCCTGGTCGCGGGTGATAAGGGTTGGCACTGAAGCTTTCTTT
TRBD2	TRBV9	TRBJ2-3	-	CASSGLAGGSTDTQYF	TGTGCCAGCAGCGGACTAGCGGGGGGGAGCACAGATACGCAGTATTTT
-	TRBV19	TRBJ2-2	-	CASSIRVVGRGTGELFF	TGTGCCAGTAGTATCAGAGTAGTCGGCAGGGGCACCGGGGAGCTGTTTTTT
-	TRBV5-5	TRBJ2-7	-	CASSRPLNSSYEQYF	TGTGCCAGCAGCCGGCCCCTCAACAGCTCCTACGAGCAGTACTTC
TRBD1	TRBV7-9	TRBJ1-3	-	CASSLAPIRGPRLRNTIYF	TGTGCCAGCAGCCTCGCCCCGATTAGGGGGCCTAGGTTGCGAAACACCATATATTTT
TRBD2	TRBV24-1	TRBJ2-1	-	CATSLAGGNNEQFF	TGTGCCACCAGTTTAGCGGGAGGGAACAATGAGCAGTTCTTC
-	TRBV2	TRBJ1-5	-	CASSEFLSERGNQPQHF	TGTGCCAGCAGTGAATTTCTTTCTGAACGGGGAAATCAGCCCCAGCATTTT
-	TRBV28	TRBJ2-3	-	CASSFDGGSSYTDTQYF	TGTGCCAGCAGTTTTGATGGCGGCTCGTCCTACACAGATACGCAGTATTTT
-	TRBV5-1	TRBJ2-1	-	CASTLFRGANEQFF	TGCGCCAGCACCCTCTTTCGGGGTGCGAATGAGCAGTTCTTC